These T cell receptor beta chains were read from a single sample in a study of T cells in localized non-small cell lung cancer. Libraries were prepared by immunoSEQ multiplex PCR; TCRdb keeps only in-frame clonotypes and omits some of them. The top ten clones hold around 1.7% of a sample with 130,000 or so clones, 89% of them seen once. This material consisted of peripheral blood, taken before any cancer treatment. These receptor sequences come from a female donor aged 60 or older with stage I lung adenocarcinoma. CDR3s include the opening cysteine and the closing phenylalanine or tryptophan. The order of the fields is D gene, clone size, V gene, J gene, CDR3 DNA, CDR3 protein. D genes are given only for firm matches. Expanded clones are given a class, and other clones once, few, many or no size at all.

>.|.|TRBV7-9|TRBJ2-7
TGTGCCAGCAGCTCTCTTGGGGCAGGGGTACTTGACGAGCAGTACTTC
CASSSLGAGVLDEQYF
>TRBD1|.|TRBV4-2|TRBJ2-7
TGTGCCAGCAGCCAAGATAGGACAGGGCCAACCGCGGGGCAGTACTTC
CASSQDRTGPTAGQYF
>TRBD1|once|TRBV30|TRBJ1-2
TGTGCCTGGAGCTCCATTTCAACAGGGGGCGGCTACACCTTC
CAWSSISTGGGYTF
>.|.|TRBV6-5|TRBJ2-5
TGTGCCAGCAGTGCGATCGGGCCCGGAGAGGAGACCCAGTACTTC
CASSAIGPGEETQYF
>TRBD2|once|TRBV30|TRBJ2-7
TGTGCCTGGAGCCGCTACCCGGGGGGCGAGCAGTACTTC
CAWSRYPGGEQYF
>.|.|TRBV5-5|TRBJ1-5
TGTGCCAGCAGCTTGGCGGGGTCCGATCAGCCCCAGCATTTT
CASSLAGSDQPQHF
>.|.|TRBV6-5|TRBJ2-3
TGTGCCAGCAGTTACTTGGGCACTAGCACAGATACGCAGTATTTT
CASSYLGTSTDTQYF
>.|once|TRBV25-1|TRBJ1-1
TGTGCCAGCAGTGAATTTGGCAGTAACACTGAAGCTTTCTTT
CASSEFGSNTEAFF
>TRBD2|.|TRBV18|TRBJ2-1
TGTGCCAGCTCATCGGGACTAGCGGGCGACAATGAGCAGTTCTTC
CASSSGLAGDNEQFF
>.|.|TRBV19|TRBJ2-7
TGTGCCAGTAGTACCGTCCAGACTAGAAACGAGCAGTACTTC
CASSTVQTRNEQYF
>TRBD2|.|TRBV4-2|TRBJ2-7
TGTGCCAGCAGCCAAGGGACTAGCGGGAGTGTCAGCTCCTACGAGCAGTACTTC
CASSQGTSGSVSSYEQYF
>.|.|TRBV21-1|TRBJ2-5
TGTGCCAGCAGCACCACGGGGGCGCGGGTATCACAAGAGACCCAGTACTTC
CASSTTGARVSQETQYF
>TRBD1|.|TRBV2|TRBJ1-2
TGTGCCAGCAGAGAGACAGGGGGGAGTGTCTATGGCTACACCTTC
CASRETGGSVYGYTF
>TRBD2|.|TRBV7-9|TRBJ2-5
TGTGCCGCCGGGAGGGCGGACTTC
CAAGRADF
>.|.|TRBV29-1|TRBJ2-7
TGCAGCGTTGAAGCGACAGATTACGAGCAGTACTTC
CSVEATDYEQYF
>.|.|TRBV11-1|TRBJ1-1
TGTGCCAGCAGCTTAGAGGCCAGAAGCACTTCTGAAGCTTTCTTT
CASSLEARSTSEAFF
>.|.|TRBV5-1|TRBJ2-7
TGCGCCAGCAGCCTGGCAGAAGCGGGCCCGTCGTCCGAGCAGTACTTC
CASSLAEAGPSSEQYF